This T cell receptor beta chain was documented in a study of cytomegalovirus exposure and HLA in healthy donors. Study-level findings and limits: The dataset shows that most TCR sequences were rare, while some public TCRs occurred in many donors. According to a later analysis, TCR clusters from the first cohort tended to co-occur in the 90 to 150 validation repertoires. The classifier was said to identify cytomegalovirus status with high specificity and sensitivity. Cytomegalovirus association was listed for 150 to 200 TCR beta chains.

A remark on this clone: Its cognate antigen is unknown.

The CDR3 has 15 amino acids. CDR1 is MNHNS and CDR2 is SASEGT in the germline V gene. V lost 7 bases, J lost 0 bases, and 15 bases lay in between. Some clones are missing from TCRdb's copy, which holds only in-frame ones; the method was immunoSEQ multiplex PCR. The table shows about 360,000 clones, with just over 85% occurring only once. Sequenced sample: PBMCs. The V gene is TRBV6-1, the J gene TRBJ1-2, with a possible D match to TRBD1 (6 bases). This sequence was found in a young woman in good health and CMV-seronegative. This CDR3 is CASNPRGRTNYGYTF. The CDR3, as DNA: TGTGCCAGCAACCCGAGGGGGAGAACTAACTATGGCTACACCTTC.